This T cell receptor beta chain was documented in a study of T-cell memory formation after mild COVID-19. Study-wide context: Among the donors, TCR clusters were largely specific to each donor. Notes on the study in general: Researchers report contracting CD4+ clones mostly in CM and EM, with CD8+ clones in EMRA. Later expanders leaned CD4+, whereas day 15 to 85 contracting clones were balanced CD4/CD8.

Constant-segment primers and 5'RACE yielded cDNA libraries for TCR alpha and TCR beta, each carrying sample barcodes and UMIs. TCRdb passed the 5' RACE reads through MiXCR, listing each CDR3 protein once. The table has some 130,000 distinct CDR3 sequences, approximately 17% seen once; the top ten hold around 4.8%. This clonotype was seen many times. Antigen: not known. CDR1 is SQVTM, CDR2 ANQGSEA, per germline. V was pared by 7 bases and J by 8 bases, with 12 bases between. The length of the CDR3 is 11 residues. The TCR was taken from a man aged 18 to 29 who had mild COVID-19 (a few samples of this study predate the infection). Cell type and time point are not known. Sample: PBMCs or a T cell subset sorted from them (not recorded which). V and J are TRBV29-1 and TRBJ2-1, with D perhaps TRBD1 (6 bases). CDR3 sequence (DNA): TGCAGCGGGGGGCCCCCGGATGAGCAGTTCTTC. Translation gives CSGGPPDEQFF.